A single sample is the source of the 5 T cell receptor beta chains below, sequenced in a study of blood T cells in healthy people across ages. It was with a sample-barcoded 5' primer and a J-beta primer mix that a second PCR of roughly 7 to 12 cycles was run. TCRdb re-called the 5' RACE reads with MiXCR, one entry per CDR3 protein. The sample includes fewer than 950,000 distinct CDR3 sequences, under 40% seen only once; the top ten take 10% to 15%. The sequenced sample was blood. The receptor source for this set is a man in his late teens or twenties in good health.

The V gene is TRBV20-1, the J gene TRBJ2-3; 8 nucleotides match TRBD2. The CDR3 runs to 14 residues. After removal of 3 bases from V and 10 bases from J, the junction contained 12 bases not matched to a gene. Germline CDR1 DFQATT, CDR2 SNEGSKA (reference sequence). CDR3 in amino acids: CSASRVSGENSQYF. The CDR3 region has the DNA TGCAGTGCTAGCCGGGTTAGCGGGGAGAATTCGCAGTATTTT.

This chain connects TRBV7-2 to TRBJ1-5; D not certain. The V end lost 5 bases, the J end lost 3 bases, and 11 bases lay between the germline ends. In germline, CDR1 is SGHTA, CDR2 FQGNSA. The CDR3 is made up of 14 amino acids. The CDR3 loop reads CASSKQEYNQPQHF. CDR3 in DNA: TGTGCCAGCAGCAAGCAGGAATACAATCAGCCCCAGCATTTT.

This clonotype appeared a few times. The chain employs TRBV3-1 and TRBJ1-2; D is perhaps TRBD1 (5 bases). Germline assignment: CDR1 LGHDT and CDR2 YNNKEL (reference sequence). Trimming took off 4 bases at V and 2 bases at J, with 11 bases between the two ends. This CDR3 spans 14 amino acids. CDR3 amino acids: CASSREQVNYGYTF. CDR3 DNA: TGTGCCAGCAGCCGCGAACAGGTGAACTATGGCTACACCTTC. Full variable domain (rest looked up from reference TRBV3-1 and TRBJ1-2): DTAVSQTPKYLVTQMGNDKSIKCEQNLGHDTMYWYKQDSKKFLKIMFSYNNKELIINETVPNRFSPKSPDKAHLNLHINSLELGDSAVYFCASSREQVNYGYTFGSGTRLTVV.

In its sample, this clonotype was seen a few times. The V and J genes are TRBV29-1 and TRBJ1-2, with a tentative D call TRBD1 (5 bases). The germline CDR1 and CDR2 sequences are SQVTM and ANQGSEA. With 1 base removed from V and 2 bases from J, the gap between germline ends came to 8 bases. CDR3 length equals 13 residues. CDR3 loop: CSVEVGPNYGYTF. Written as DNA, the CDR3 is TGCAGCGTTGAAGTGGGGCCAAACTATGGCTACACCTTC. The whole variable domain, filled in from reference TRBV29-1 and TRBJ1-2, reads SAVISQKPSRDICQRGTSLTIQCQVDSQVTMMFWYRQQPGQSLTLIATANQGSEATYESGFVIDKFPISRPNLTFSTLTVSNMSPEDSSIYLCSVEVGPNYGYTFGSGTRLTVV.

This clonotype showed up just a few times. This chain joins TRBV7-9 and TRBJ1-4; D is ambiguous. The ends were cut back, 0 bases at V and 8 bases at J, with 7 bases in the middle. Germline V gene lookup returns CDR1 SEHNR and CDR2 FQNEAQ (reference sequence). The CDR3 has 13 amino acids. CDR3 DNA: TGTGCCAGCAGCTTAGCTGCGATCGAAAAACTGTTTTTT. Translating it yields CASSLAAIEKLFF.